This T cell receptor beta chain derives from a study of blood T cells in healthy people across ages. Germline lookup yields CDR1 LGHNA and CDR2 YNFKEQ. The CDR3 length is 16 residues. Trimming stripped 8 bases from V and 5 bases from J, with 22 bases between. The use of a sample-barcoded 5' primer and a J-beta primer mix characterized a second PCR of about 6 to 11 cycles. The template-switch adaptor, which had 12 random nucleotides, put a tag on each cDNA molecule. TCRdb re-called the 5' RACE reads with MiXCR, one entry per CDR3 protein. The sample contains about 680,000 distinct CDR3 sequences, roughly 49% of which appear only once.

The V call is TRBV4-2, the J call TRBJ2-1; D assignment may be TRBD1 or TRBD2 (6 bases each). The sample comprised blood. The TCR was taken from a woman aged 60-75 years in good health. CDR3 protein: CASDSGDKNSDNEQFF. Here the CDR3 DNA reads TGTGCCAGCGACTCGGGGGACAAAAATTCGGACAATGAGCAGTTCTTC.